Listed below are T cell receptor beta chains from one sample, sequenced in a study of Ad26.COV2.S vaccination and SARS-CoV-2 variants. Profiling relied on immunoSEQ multiplex PCR, and the TCRdb table lists in-frame clones only, not all of them. The data show about 250,000 clones, approximately 88% seen once. The sequencing used peripheral blood, collected in a trial of Ad26.COV2.S vaccine versus placebo. Every receptor here comes from a person between 18 and 65 years old who received the Ad26.COV2.S COVID-19 vaccine or a placebo. The CDR3 runs from the conserved cysteine through the conserved F or W. The D gene is left open where the match is weak. Part of the rows lack a size; the others show once, few, many or a class for expanded clones.

>-|TRBV18|TRBJ1-2|-
TGTGCCAGCTCACCAGGGGAGGTCTATGGCTACACCTTC
CASSPGEVYGYTF
>once|TRBV6-5|TRBJ2-3|-
TGTGCCAGCTCCCTGGGGGGCGGCACAGATACGCAGTATTTT
CASSLGGGTDTQYF
>-|TRBV15|TRBJ2-5|-
TGTGCCACCAGCAGAGATCTAGTCCAAGAGACCCAGTACTTC
CATSRDLVQETQYF
>few|TRBV2|TRBJ1-5|TRBD1
TGTGCCAGCAGTGACGGACAGGGGAGCAATCAGCCCCAGCATTTT
CASSDGQGSNQPQHF
>-|TRBV30|TRBJ2-5|-
TGTGCCGCCTTTTTTAGGGCCCAAGAGACCCAGTACTTC
CAAFFRAQETQYF
>-|TRBV30|TRBJ2-2|-
TGTGCCTGGAGTGTCCCCGGGGAGCTGTTTTTT
CAWSVPGELFF
>-|TRBV6-5|TRBJ1-6|TRBD1
TGTGCCAGCAGTTACCGTCGACAGGGGGTAACCTCACCCCTCCACTTT
CASSYRRQGVTSPLHF
>-|TRBV5-1|TRBJ2-1|TRBD2
TGCGCCAGCAGCCCAGGGACTAGCGGGACCTTAAACAATGAGCAGTTCTTC
CASSPGTSGTLNNEQFF
>-|TRBV4-1|TRBJ2-3|-
TGCGCCAGCAGCCAAGTGTGGACTATCAGCTTGACAGATACGCAGTATTTT
CASSQVWTISLTDTQYF
>-|TRBV7-8|TRBJ2-5|-
TGTGCCAGCAGCCCCCACCAAGAGACCCAGTACTTC
CASSPHQETQYF
>-|TRBV6-6|TRBJ1-3|-
TGTGCCAGCAGTTTCCGACAGGTGGGGGGTAGAAACACCATATATTTT
CASSFRQVGGRNTIYF
>-|TRBV10-3|TRBJ2-2|TRBD2
TGTGCCATCAGTGACACTAGCGGGGGGCCCTATTCGAACACCGGGGAGCTGTTTTTT
CAISDTSGGPYSNTGELFF
>-|TRBV5-1|TRBJ2-6|-
TGCGCCAGCAGCAGAACCGGGACCTCTGCCCCTGGGGCCAACGTCCTGACTTTC
CASSRTGTSAPGANVLTF
>-|TRBV28|TRBJ1-4|-
TGTGCCAGCAGCCCCGAGGGGGTCCGGAATGAAAAACTGTTTTTT
CASSPEGVRNEKLFF
>-|TRBV11-1|TRBJ2-4|-
TGTGCCAGCAGCTTGACTGAAGGGACAGCCAAAAACATTCAGTACTTC
CASSLTEGTAKNIQYF
>-|TRBV2|TRBJ2-3|TRBD2
TGTGCCAGCAGTGAAGCGGGACTATTATTCACAGATACGCAGTATTTT
CASSEAGLLFTDTQYF
>-|TRBV6-5|TRBJ1-1|-
TGTGCCAGCAGTTACTACGGGGATCTGAACACTGAAGCTTTCTTT
CASSYYGDLNTEAFF
>once|TRBV7-2|TRBJ1-1|-
TGTGCCAGCAGCCTAGGGTGGGCTGAAGCTTTCTTT
CASSLGWAEAFF
>-|TRBV30|TRBJ1-1|-
TGTGCCTGGAGCGAAGACAGGCTCACTGAAGCTTTCTTT
CAWSEDRLTEAFF
>-|TRBV27|TRBJ1-1|TRBD1
TGTGCCAGCAGTTGGACAGGGGAGAACACTGAAGCTTTCTTT
CASSWTGENTEAFF
>-|TRBV9|TRBJ2-1|TRBD2
TGTGCCAGCAGCGTAGGAGGTAGCGGGAAGGTTGAGCAGTTCTTC
CASSVGGSGKVEQFF
>-|TRBV9|TRBJ2-3|-
TGTGCCAGCAGCGTGGGGGCAAGGCAGTATTTT
CASSVGARQYF
>-|TRBV19|TRBJ2-5|TRBD2
TGTGCCAGTAGTTGGACTAGCGGGACCCAAGAGACCCAGTACTTC
CASSWTSGTQETQYF
>-|TRBV6-2/TRBV6-3|TRBJ1-6|-
TGTGCCAGCAGTTCCGAGAGGACCTATAATTCACCCCTCCACTTT
CASSSERTYNSPLHF
>once|TRBV3-1/TRBV3-2|TRBJ1-6|-
TGTGCCAGCAGCCCACGGAGGGGTAATTCACCCCTCCACTTT
CASSPRRGNSPLHF
>-|TRBV18|TRBJ1-5|-
TGTGCCAGCTCACCCTACGGACAGAGGAATCAGCCCCAGCATTTT
CASSPYGQRNQPQHF
>-|TRBV29-1|TRBJ1-2|-
TGCAGCGTTAATGCGGGGGCCTATGGCTACACCTTC
CSVNAGAYGYTF
>-|TRBV12-3/TRBV12-4|TRBJ2-3|TRBD2
TGTGCCAGCAGTTGGGAGGGCCAAGATACGCAGTATTTT
CASSWEGQDTQYF
>-|TRBV3-1/TRBV3-2|TRBJ1-3|-
TGTGCCAGCAGCCTTCAGCCCGGAGCGGGAAACACCATATATTTT
CASSLQPGAGNTIYF
>-|TRBV4-3|TRBJ2-1|-
TGCGCCAGCAGCAAGTCTGGAGGGGCTATTTCCAATGAGCAGTTCTTC
CASSKSGGAISNEQFF
>-|TRBV20-1|TRBJ2-3|-
TGCAGTGCTAGTCCCAGGGGAGGGCCCGCAGATACGCAGTATTTT
CSASPRGGPADTQYF
>once|TRBV30|TRBJ2-5|TRBD2
TGTGCCTGGAGGGCTGCGGGGGGAAGGGGGACCCAGTACTTC
CAWRAAGGRGTQYF
>-|TRBV29-1|TRBJ1-5|-
TGCAGCGTTGCGGGGAATAGCAATCAGCCCCAGCATTTT
CSVAGNSNQPQHF
>-|TRBV7-8|TRBJ2-3|TRBD2
TGTGCCAGCAGCACCGGGACTAGCGGATACACAGATACGCAGTATTTT
CASSTGTSGYTDTQYF
>-|TRBV29-1|TRBJ1-3|-
TGCAGCGTTTTTACACGCTCTGGAAACACCATATATTTT
CSVFTRSGNTIYF
>-|TRBV4-3|TRBJ2-1|-
TGCGCCAGCAGCCCATTCGAAGGACGGACCTACAATGAGCAGTTCTTC
CASSPFEGRTYNEQFF
>-|TRBV30|TRBJ1-1|TRBD1
TGTGCCTGGACAGGGACAGAGAACACTGAAGCTTTCTTT
CAWTGTENTEAFF
>-|TRBV4-1|TRBJ2-1|-
TGCGCCAGCAGCCAAGATTGGGCACGGAGGGATGAGCAGTTCTTC
CASSQDWARRDEQFF
>-|TRBV5-4|TRBJ2-3|TRBD2
TGTGCCAGCAGCGGGACTAGCGGGAGGCGCACAGATACGCAGTATTTT
CASSGTSGRRTDTQYF
>-|TRBV12-5|TRBJ1-1|TRBD1
TGTGCTAGTCAGGGACAGCCGGGAACTGAAGCTTTCTTT
CASQGQPGTEAFF
>-|TRBV6-2/TRBV6-3|TRBJ2-7|TRBD2
TGTGCCAGCAGTTACCCCGATTTAGCGGGGGGGCACGGCGAGCAGTACTTC
CASSYPDLAGGHGEQYF
>-|TRBV19|TRBJ1-5|-
TGTGCCAGTAGTATCGGAGGGGGAGGCAATCAGCCCCAGCATTTT
CASSIGGGGNQPQHF
>once|TRBV6-6|TRBJ2-2|TRBD1
TGTGCCAGCACCACTGCCCGGACAGGTCGAGACGGGGAGCTGTTTTTT
CASTTARTGRDGELFF
>-|TRBV6-5|TRBJ1-1|TRBD1
TGTGCCAGCAGATCCATAGGGACAGGGATTGAAGCTTTCTTT
CASRSIGTGIEAFF
>-|TRBV5-1|TRBJ2-2|TRBD2
TGCGCCAGCAGCTTGGACCGCCCGGGGGGGGACACCGGGGAGCTGTTTTTT
CASSLDRPGGDTGELFF
>-|TRBV30|TRBJ1-1|TRBD1
TGTGCCTGGAGTGGCAGGGGGAGTACTGAAGCTTTCTTT
CAWSGRGSTEAFF
>-|TRBV5-4|TRBJ2-3|TRBD2
TGTGCCAGCAGCTCTCTAGCGGCGGCAGATACGCAGTATTTT
CASSSLAAADTQYF